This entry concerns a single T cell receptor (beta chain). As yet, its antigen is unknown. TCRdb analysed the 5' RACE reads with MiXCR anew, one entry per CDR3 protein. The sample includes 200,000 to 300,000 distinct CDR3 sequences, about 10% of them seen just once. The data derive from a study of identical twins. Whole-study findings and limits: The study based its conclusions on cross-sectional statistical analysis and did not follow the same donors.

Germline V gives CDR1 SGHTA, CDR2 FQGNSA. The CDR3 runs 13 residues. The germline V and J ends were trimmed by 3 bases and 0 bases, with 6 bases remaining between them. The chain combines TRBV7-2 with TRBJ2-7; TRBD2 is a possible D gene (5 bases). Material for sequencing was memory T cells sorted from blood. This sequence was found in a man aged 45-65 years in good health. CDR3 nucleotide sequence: TGTGCCAGCAGCTTTCGGGACTCCTACGAGCAGTACTTC. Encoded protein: CASSFRDSYEQYF. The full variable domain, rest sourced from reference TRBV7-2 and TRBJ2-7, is GAGVSQSPSNKVTEKGKDVELRCDPISGHTALYWYRQSLGQGLEFLIYFQGNSAPDKSGLPSDRFSAERTGGSVSTLTIQRTQQEDSAVYLCASSFRDSYEQYFGPGTRLTVT.